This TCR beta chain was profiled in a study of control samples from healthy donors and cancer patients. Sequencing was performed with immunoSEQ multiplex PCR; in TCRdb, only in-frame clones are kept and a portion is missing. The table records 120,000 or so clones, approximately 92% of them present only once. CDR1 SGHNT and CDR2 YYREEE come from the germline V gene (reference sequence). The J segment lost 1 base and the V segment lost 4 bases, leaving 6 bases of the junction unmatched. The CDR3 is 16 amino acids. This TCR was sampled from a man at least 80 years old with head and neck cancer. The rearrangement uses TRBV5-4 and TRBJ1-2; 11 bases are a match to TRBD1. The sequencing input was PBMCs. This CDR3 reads CASSAGTGGFNYGYTF. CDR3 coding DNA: TGTGCCAGCAGCGCCGGGACAGGGGGATTTAACTATGGCTACACCTTC.